Each of the 28 T cell receptor beta chains below was sequenced from the same sample in a study of immune heterogeneity within non-small cell lung tumors. Template input, which was bulk tumor genomic DNA, totaled 600 to 650 ng per sample. Far-apart biopsies, several per primary tumor, were taken during surgery. Patients underwent curative surgery for non-small cell lung cancer (untreated and newly diagnosed). The TCR beta CDR3 region was amplified by multiplex PCR employing 32 V and 13 J primers. TCRdb redid the calling of the multiplex PCR reads with MiXCR, one entry per CDR3 protein. The sample records fewer than 12,000 distinct CDR3 sequences, 25% to 30% being singletons. Specimen: lung tumor tissue. These receptors originate from a woman aged 60-75 years with non-small cell lung cancer.

At least ten counts were recorded for this clonotype. This chain links TRBV7-2 with TRBJ1-1; D gene ambiguous. The germline V gene encodes CDR1 SGHTA and CDR2 FQGNSA. This CDR3 spans 14 amino acids. V was cut by 3 bases and J by 4 bases, with 12 bases left in between. CDR3 protein: CASSFDAGGTEAFF. CDR3 nucleotides: TGTGCCAGCAGCTTCGACGCGGGAGGCACTGAAGCTTTCTTT.

This clonotype was detected a few times. The chain links TRBV9 to TRBJ1-5; TRBD1 is a possible D gene (6 bases). Germline values: CDR1 SGDLS, CDR2 YYNGEE. The V end lost 3 bases, the J end lost 7 bases, and 11 bases lay between the germline ends. The CDR3 spans 13 residues. CDR3 in amino acids: CASSDSGDQPQHF. The CDR3 nucleotides are TGTGCCAGCAGCGATTCAGGGGACCAGCCCCAGCATTTT.

Many counts were recorded for this clonotype. This sequence joins TRBV20-1 and TRBJ2-5, with D possibly TRBD2 on 6 matching bases. The CDR3 totals 12 residues. Deletions cut 2 bases from V and 5 bases from J, with 9 bases between. CDR1 is DFQATT, CDR2 SNEGSKA, per germline (reference sequence). The CDR3 here is CSARPLAETQYF. DNA for the CDR3: TGCAGTGCTAGACCGCTAGCGGAGACCCAGTACTTC.

V is TRBV6-2 or TRBV6-3 and J is TRBJ2-7; D is perhaps TRBD1 (6 bases). CDR1 is MNHEY, CDR2 SVGEGT, per germline. V lost 6 bases and J 9 bases, leaving 12 bases between the germline ends. The CDR3 runs to 11 residues. This CDR3 reads CASSQGSRQYF. CDR3 sequence (DNA): TGTGCCAGCAGCCAGGGGTCTCGGCAGTACTTC.

The chain couples TRBV3-1 to TRBJ1-1, with a possible D match to TRBD1 (6 bases). The CDR3 has 13 amino acids. Trimming pared 4 bases from V and 9 bases from J, leaving 15 bases between. Germline CDR1 is LGHDT and CDR2 is YNNKEL (reference sequence). CDR3 region: CASSPEQGGQAFF. CDR3 sequence (DNA): TGTGCCAGCAGCCCCGAACAGGGTGGGCAAGCTTTCTTT.

The rearrangement links TRBV5-6 to TRBJ2-2, with TRBD2 identical over 12 bases. The CDR3 spans 16 residues. Germline V lookup: CDR1 SGHDT, CDR2 YYEEEE. The trim removed 4 bases at V and 8 bases at J, leaving 9 bases unmatched. CDR3 protein: CASSRRLAGVEGELFF. For the CDR3, the DNA is TGTGCCAGCAGCCGCCGACTAGCGGGGGTCGAGGGGGAGCTGTTTTTT.

The V gene is TRBV19, the J gene TRBJ1-3; D may be TRBD1 (5 bases). This CDR3 is 17 amino acids long. The V end was cut by 9 bases, the J end by 3 bases, with 24 bases between. Per germline, CDR1 LNHDA and CDR2 SQIVND (reference sequence). As DNA, the CDR3 is TGTGCCAGCGGGACCTCCATATGGCCGGCAGATGGAAACACCATATATTTT. Encoded protein: CASGTSIWPADGNTIYF.

As concerns this clonotype: Being one base from a much bigger clone, this may be a read error. CDR3 coding DNA: TGTACCAGCAGCTCGGGACAGCTTTACAATGAGCAGTTCTTC. This translates into CTSSSGQLYNEQFF. The rearrangement links TRBV6-1 to TRBJ2-1, with 7 bases aligning to TRBD1. In germline, CDR1 is MNHNS, CDR2 SASEGT. The CDR3 is made up of 14 amino acids.

Comment on this clonotype: Germline is not matched at one junction end, which may reflect a read error. The chain links TRBV3-1 to TRBJ2-7; either TRBD1 or TRBD2 may supply D (6 bases each). The CDR3 totals 15 residues. Germline CDR1 reads LGHDT; CDR2 reads YNNKEL (reference sequence). CDR3 nucleotides: TGTGCCAACAGCCAGGCGGGACAAGGATTCTACGAGCAGTACTTC. Amino acids: CANSQAGQGFYEQYF.

J is TRBJ2-1 and V is TRBV5-1; 8 bases align to TRBD1. This CDR3 is built from 15 residues. Germline CDR1 is SGHRS and CDR2 is YFSETQ. V gave up 4 bases and J gave up 2 bases; unmatched junction bases: 5. CDR3 protein: CASSPGQGTYNEQFF. CDR3 in DNA: TGCGCCAGCAGCCCCGGACAGGGAACCTACAATGAGCAGTTCTTC.

Sample share makes this clonotype large (0.1 to 1%). The chain uses TRBV27 and TRBJ2-7; 9 nucleotides match TRBD2. Per germline, CDR1 MNHEY and CDR2 SMNVEV (reference sequence). V lost 3 bases to trimming and J lost 3 bases; unmatched junction nucleotides: 3. The CDR3 is made up of 14 amino acids. The CDR3 DNA is TGTGCCAGCAGTTTTGCTAGCGGGAACTACGAGCAGTACTTC. Translating it yields CASSFASGNYEQYF.

This clonotype was seen at least ten times. This chain links TRBV20-1 with TRBJ1-1, with 12 bases that match TRBD1. The J segment lost 3 bases and the V segment lost 3 bases, leaving 5 bases of the junction unmatched. The CDR3 sequence is 15 residues long. Germline V gene data show CDR1 as DFQATT and CDR2 as SNEGSKA (reference sequence). This CDR3 reads CSASPGTGGDTEAFF. The CDR3 DNA is TGCAGTGCTAGTCCCGGGACAGGGGGCGACACTGAAGCTTTCTTT.

The CDR3 DNA follows: TGTGCCTGGAGTGGTCTAGCGGGGGTAGCCAATGAGCAGTTCTTC. It translates to CAWSGLAGVANEQFF. The V call is TRBV30, the J call TRBJ2-1, with 10 nucleotides matching TRBD2. This CDR3 is built from 15 residues. The germline V gene encodes CDR1 GTSNPN and CDR2 SVGIG (reference sequence). V shed 1 base, J shed 6 bases, and the junction held 6 bases outside the gene matches.

This clonotype has just a few counts. The chain couples TRBV6-4 to TRBJ2-3; D gene unclear. The V end lost 6 bases, the J end lost 0 bases, and 13 bases lay between the germline ends. CDR3 size: 15 residues. Germline values: CDR1 MRHNA, CDR2 SNTAGT. CDR3 in amino acids: CASSPKSGSTDTQYF. CDR3 DNA sequence: TGTGCCAGCAGCCCCAAAAGTGGAAGCACAGATACGCAGTATTTT.

In its sample, this clonotype ranks as large. This chain links TRBV12-3 or TRBV12-4 with TRBJ2-5; TRBD1 matches 9 bases. The CDR3 totals 15 residues. V was pared by 6 bases and J by 1 base, with 6 bases of the junction left unmatched. CDR3 sequence: CASSPGQGIQETQYF. The CDR3 DNA reads TGTGCCAGCAGCCCCGGACAGGGGATCCAAGAGACCCAGTACTTC.

This chain joins TRBV12-3 or TRBV12-4 and TRBJ1-5, with 8 bases fitting TRBD1. This CDR3 contains 15 residues. V lost 6 bases to trimming and J lost 4 bases; unmatched junction nucleotides: 8. CDR3 sequence (DNA): TGTGCCAGCAGCCGAGACAGGGGACGGAATCAGCCCCAGCATTTT. Residues: CASSRDRGRNQPQHF.

Relative to its sample, this clonotype is medium-sized (0.01 to 0.1%). This chain uses TRBV20-1 with TRBJ2-7, with D unclear. V lost 0 bases and J lost 6, with 18 bases in between. Germline V gene sequence: CDR1 DFQATT, CDR2 SNEGSKA (reference sequence). This CDR3 is 15 amino acids long. CDR3 loop: CSARDTRLSGGEQYF. The DNA for the CDR3 is TGCAGTGCTAGAGACACCCGGCTTTCTGGTGGCGAGCAGTACTTC.

There are a few counts of this clonotype. CDR3: CASSQRGLVNSPLHF. DNA for the CDR3: TGTGCCAGCAGCCAAAGGGGTCTGGTTAATTCACCCCTCCACTTT. The V and J genes are TRBV14 and TRBJ1-6; perhaps TRBD1 as D (5 bases). V was pared by 2 bases and J by 6 bases, with 11 bases between. This CDR3 comprises 15 residues. The germline V gene has CDR1 SGHDN and CDR2 FVKESK.

This clonotype is classed as medium-sized. The chain employs TRBV28 and TRBJ2-1; D tentatively fits TRBD1 or TRBD2 (5 bases each). The germline V gene encodes CDR1 MDHEN and CDR2 SYDVKM. This CDR3 region has 13 residues. Trimming left V 3 bases short and J 4 bases short, with 7 bases between. The CDR3 spells CASSFEGYNEQFF. The CDR3, as DNA: TGTGCCAGCAGTTTTGAGGGGTACAATGAGCAGTTCTTC.

This clonotype was counted a few times. The chain uses TRBV7-9 and TRBJ2-3; a possible D gene is TRBD2 (5 bases). The V gene lost 5 bases and the J gene lost 4 bases, with 13 bases spanning the gap. The germline gives CDR1 SEHNR, CDR2 FQNEAQ (reference sequence). The CDR3 sequence is 14 residues long. For the CDR3, the DNA is TGTGCCAGCAGCATCCCCCACGGGGCAGATACGCAGTATTTT. Its protein is CASSIPHGADTQYF. Full variable domain (missing parts from reference TRBV7-9 and TRBJ2-3): DTGVSQNPRHKITKRGQNVTFRCDPISEHNRLYWYRQTLGQGPEFLTYFQNEAQLEKSRLLSDRFSAERPKGSFSTLEIQRTEQGDSAMYLCASSIPHGADTQYFGPGTRLTVL.

This clonotype was seen only a few times. CDR3 nucleotide sequence: TGTGCCAGCAGCTTATGGTTAGCGGGAAACAATGAGCAGTTCTTC. Translation: CASSLWLAGNNEQFF. V gene TRBV7-6 combines with J gene TRBJ2-1, with 8 bases matching TRBD2. Per the germline V gene, CDR1 is SGHVS and CDR2 is FNYEAQ. The CDR3 consists of 15 residues. Trimming removed 2 bases from V and 5 bases from J; junction bases left unmatched: 5.

This clonotype rates as medium-sized. J is TRBJ2-4 and V is TRBV2; 15 nucleotides match TRBD2. Looked up from germline, CDR1 is SNHLY and CDR2 is FYNNEI. Losses at the gene ends were 6 bases for V and 0 bases for J; bases not matched to a gene: 3. The CDR3 length is 17 residues. The CDR3 DNA is TGTGCCAGCAGGGGGACTAGCGGGAGGTTAGCCAAAAACATTCAGTACTTC. It is translated as CASRGTSGRLAKNIQYF.

This clonotype showed up just a few times. The V and J genes are TRBV20-1 and TRBJ2-1; D may be TRBD1 (7 bases). The CDR3 sequence is 12 residues long. V was cut by 5 bases and J by 7 bases, with 12 bases left in between. Germline loops: CDR1 DFQATT, CDR2 SNEGSKA (reference sequence). CDR3 sequence reads: CSAHQGGNEQFF. CDR3 nucleotide sequence: TGCAGTGCTCACCAGGGGGGTAATGAGCAGTTCTTC.

This clonotype has only one observation. At one of its ends the junction is not consistent with the germline gene, which may arise from a read error. The chain carries TRBV27 and TRBJ1-5; D remains ambiguous. CDR1 MNHEY and CDR2 SMNVEV come from the germline V gene (reference sequence). This CDR3 contains 14 residues. The CDR3 spells CAGSFGALNQPQHF. The CDR3 DNA sequence: TGTGCCGGCAGTTTTGGTGCCCTGAATCAGCCCCAGCATTTT.

A few counts support this clonotype. Germline and junction disagree at one end, which may indicate a read error. This sequence joins TRBV7-2 and TRBJ1-2, with D tentatively TRBD1 (5 bases). The CDR3 runs to 13 residues. CDR1 SGHTA and CDR2 FQGNSA come from the germline V gene. CDR3: CASSLVQVYGYAF. The CDR3 DNA reads as TGTGCCAGCAGCTTAGTACAGGTCTATGGCTACGCCTTC. Using reference TRBV7-2 and TRBJ1-2 for the parts outside the CDR3, the full variable domain is GAGVSQSPSNKVTEKGKDVELRCDPISGHTALYWYRQSLGQGLEFLIYFQGNSAPDKSGLPSDRFSAERTGGSVSTLTIQRTQQEDSAVYLCASSLVQVYGYAFGSGTRLTVV.

With respect to this clonotype: This may come from a read error, since a much larger clone is one base off. The CDR3 reads CASSPISVHEQYF. The CDR3 DNA sequence: TGTGCCAGCAGCCCAATTTCGGTCCACGAGCAGTACTTC. The J gene is TRBJ2-7, the V gene TRBV7-2; no clear D. Per germline, CDR1 SGHTA and CDR2 FQGNSA. V gave up 5 bases and J gave up 5 bases, with 13 bases separating them. CDR3 length equals 13 residues.

Turning to this clonotype: A junction boundary mismatches the germline segment, possibly from a read error. The chain employs TRBV7-6 and TRBJ1-4; no clear D. The CDR3 totals 14 residues. Looked up from germline, CDR1 is SGHVS and CDR2 is FNYEAQ. CDR3 region: CASSGYRPNERLFF. CDR3 nucleotides: TGTGCCAGCAGCGGATACAGACCTAATGAAAGACTGTTTTTT.

Concerning this clonotype itself: One base away lies a much larger clone, so this may be a sequencing read error. This chain connects TRBV5-1 to TRBJ2-7; 9 bases are shared with TRBD2. The V gene end was trimmed by 4 bases and the J gene end by 5 bases; junction bases not matched to a gene: 7. The CDR3 spans 14 residues. CDR1 SGHRS and CDR2 YFSETQ come from the germline V gene. The CDR3 DNA follows: TGCGCCAGCAGCAAGCGACTAGCGGAAAACGAGCAGTACTTC. Amino acid sequence: CASSKRLAENEQYF. Using reference TRBV5-1 and TRBJ2-7 for the parts outside the CDR3, the full variable domain is KAGVTQTPRYLIKTRGQQVTLSCSPISGHRSVSWYQQTPGQGLQFLFEYFSETQRNKGNFPGRFSGRQFSNSRSEMNVSTLELGDSALYLCASSKRLAENEQYFGPGTRLTVT.